One TCR beta chain is described in this entry. Antigen: not known. The data were obtained in a study of T cells in localized non-small cell lung cancer. Germline loops: CDR1 ENHRY, CDR2 SYGVKD. Trimming removed 4 bases from V and 0 bases from J, with 10 bases in between. The CDR3 length is 14 residues. Clones were sequenced by immunoSEQ multiplex PCR, and TCRdb holds only the in-frame ones, with some missing. This sample yields tens of thousands of clones, of which around 82% are seen a single time; about 4.6% belongs to the top ten. Points from the study as a whole: Detection in adjacent lung was observed for a median around 55 of the top 100 tumor clones. Heterogeneity within the tumor remains possible, as just one region underwent sequencing. Uninvolved adjacent lung showed the highest T cell clonality, exceeding tumor. There was an association of higher blood T cell density with longer overall survival.

The rearrangement uses TRBV10-3 and TRBJ2-7; D is perhaps TRBD2 (5 bases). The receptor's source is a woman between 35 and 75 years old with stage II lung adenocarcinoma. Sequencing used PBMCs, obtained before any cancer treatment. The CDR3 reads CAISAGLSSYEQYF. CDR3 sequence (DNA): TGTGCCATCAGTGCCGGACTTAGCTCCTACGAGCAGTACTTC.